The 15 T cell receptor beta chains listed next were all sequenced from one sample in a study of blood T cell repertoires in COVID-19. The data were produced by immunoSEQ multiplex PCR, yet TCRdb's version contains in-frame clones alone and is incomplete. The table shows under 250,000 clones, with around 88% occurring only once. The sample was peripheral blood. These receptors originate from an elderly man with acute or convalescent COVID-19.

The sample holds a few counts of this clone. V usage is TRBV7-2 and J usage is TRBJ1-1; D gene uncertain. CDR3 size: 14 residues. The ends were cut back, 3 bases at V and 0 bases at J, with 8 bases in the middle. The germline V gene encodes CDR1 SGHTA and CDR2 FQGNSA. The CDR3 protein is CASSFNGVNTEAFF. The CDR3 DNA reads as TGTGCCAGCAGCTTTAACGGGGTGAACACTGAAGCTTTCTTT.

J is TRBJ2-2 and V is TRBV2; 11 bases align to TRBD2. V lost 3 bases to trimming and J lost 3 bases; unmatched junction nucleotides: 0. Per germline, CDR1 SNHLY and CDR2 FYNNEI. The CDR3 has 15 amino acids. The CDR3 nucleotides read TGTGCCAGCAGTGAGGGACTAGCGGACACCGGGGAGCTGTTTTTT. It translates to CASSEGLADTGELFF.

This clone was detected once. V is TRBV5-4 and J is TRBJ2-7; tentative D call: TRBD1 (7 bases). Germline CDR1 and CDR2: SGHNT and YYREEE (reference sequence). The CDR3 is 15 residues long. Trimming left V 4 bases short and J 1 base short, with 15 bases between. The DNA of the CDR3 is TGTGCCAGCAGCGGGGGGACAGCCACATCCTACGAGCAGTACTTC. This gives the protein CASSGGTATSYEQYF.

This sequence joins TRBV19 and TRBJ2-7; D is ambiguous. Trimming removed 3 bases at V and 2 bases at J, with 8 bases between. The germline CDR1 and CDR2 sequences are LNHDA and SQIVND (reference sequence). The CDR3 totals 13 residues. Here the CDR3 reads CASSISLAYEQYF. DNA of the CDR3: TGTGCCAGTAGTATCAGTCTAGCCTACGAGCAGTACTTC.

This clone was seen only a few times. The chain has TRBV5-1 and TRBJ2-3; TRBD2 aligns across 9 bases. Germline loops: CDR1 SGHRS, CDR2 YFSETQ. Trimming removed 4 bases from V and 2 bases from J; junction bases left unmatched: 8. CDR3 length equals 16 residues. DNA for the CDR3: TGCGCCAGCAGCCAAACTAGCGGGTCATACACAGATACGCAGTATTTT. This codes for CASSQTSGSYTDTQYF. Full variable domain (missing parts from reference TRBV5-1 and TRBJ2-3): KAGVTQTPRYLIKTRGQQVTLSCSPISGHRSVSWYQQTPGQGLQFLFEYFSETQRNKGNFPGRFSGRQFSNSRSEMNVSTLELGDSALYLCASSQTSGSYTDTQYFGPGTRLTVL.

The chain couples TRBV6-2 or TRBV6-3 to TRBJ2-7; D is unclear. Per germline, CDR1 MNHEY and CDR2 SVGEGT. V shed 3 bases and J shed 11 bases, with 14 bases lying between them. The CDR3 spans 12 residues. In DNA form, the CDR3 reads TGTGCCAGCAGTTATGCGTCCCACCGGGAGTACTTC. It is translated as CASSYASHREYF.

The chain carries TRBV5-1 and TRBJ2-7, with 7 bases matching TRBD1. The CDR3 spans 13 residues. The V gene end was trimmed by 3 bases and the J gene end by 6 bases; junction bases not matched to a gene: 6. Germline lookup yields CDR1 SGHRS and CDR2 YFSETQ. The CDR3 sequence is CASSSNDRVEQYF. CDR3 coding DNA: TGCGCCAGCAGCTCAAATGACAGGGTCGAGCAGTACTTC.

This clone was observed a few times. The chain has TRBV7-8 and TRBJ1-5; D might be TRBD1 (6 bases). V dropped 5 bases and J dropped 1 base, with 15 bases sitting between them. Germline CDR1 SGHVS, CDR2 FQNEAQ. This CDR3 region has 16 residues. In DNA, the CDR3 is TGTGCCAGCAGCCCGGCCCGGGGGGCAAGCAATCAGCCCCAGCATTTT. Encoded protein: CASSPARGASNQPQHF.

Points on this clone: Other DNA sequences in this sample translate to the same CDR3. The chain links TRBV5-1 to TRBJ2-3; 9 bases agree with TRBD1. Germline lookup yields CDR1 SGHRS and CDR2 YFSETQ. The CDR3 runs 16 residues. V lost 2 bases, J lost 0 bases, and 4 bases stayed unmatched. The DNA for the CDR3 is TGCGCCAGCAGCTTAGGAGGGACAGGGAGCACAGATACGCAGTATTTT. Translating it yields CASSLGGTGSTDTQYF. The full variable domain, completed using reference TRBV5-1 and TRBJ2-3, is KAGVTQTPRYLIKTRGQQVTLSCSPISGHRSVSWYQQTPGQGLQFLFEYFSETQRNKGNFPGRFSGRQFSNSRSEMNVSTLELGDSALYLCASSLGGTGSTDTQYFGPGTRLTVL.

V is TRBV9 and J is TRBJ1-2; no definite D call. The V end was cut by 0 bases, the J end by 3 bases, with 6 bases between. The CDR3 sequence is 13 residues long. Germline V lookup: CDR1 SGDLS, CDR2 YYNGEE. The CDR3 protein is CASSVDRDYGYTF. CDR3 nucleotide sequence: TGTGCCAGCAGCGTAGACAGAGACTATGGCTACACCTTC.

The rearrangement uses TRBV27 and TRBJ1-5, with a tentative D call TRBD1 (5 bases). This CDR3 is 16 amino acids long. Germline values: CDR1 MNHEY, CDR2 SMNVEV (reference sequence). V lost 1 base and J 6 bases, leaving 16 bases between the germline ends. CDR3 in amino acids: CASSLFPQGKGQPQHF. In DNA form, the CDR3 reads TGTGCCAGCAGTTTATTCCCGCAGGGAAAGGGTCAGCCCCAGCATTTT.

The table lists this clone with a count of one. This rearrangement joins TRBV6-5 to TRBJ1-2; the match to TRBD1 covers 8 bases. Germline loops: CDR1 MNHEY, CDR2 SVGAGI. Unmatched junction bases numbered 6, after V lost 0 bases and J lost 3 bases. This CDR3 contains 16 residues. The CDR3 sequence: CASSYSVGTGYYGYTF. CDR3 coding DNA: TGTGCCAGCAGTTACTCGGTTGGGACAGGATACTATGGCTACACCTTC.

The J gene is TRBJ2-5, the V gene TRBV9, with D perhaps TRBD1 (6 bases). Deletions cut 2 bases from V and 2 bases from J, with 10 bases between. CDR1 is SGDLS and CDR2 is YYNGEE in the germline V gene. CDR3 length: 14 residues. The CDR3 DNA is TGTGCCAGCAGCGTGTCACAGGGTCAAGAGACCCAGTACTTC. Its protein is CASSVSQGQETQYF.

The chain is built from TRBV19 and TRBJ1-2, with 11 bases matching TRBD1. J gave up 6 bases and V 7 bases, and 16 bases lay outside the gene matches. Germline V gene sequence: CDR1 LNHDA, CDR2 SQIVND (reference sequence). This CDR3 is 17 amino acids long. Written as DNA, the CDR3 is TGTGCCAGTACCGGACCAAGGACAGGGGGCAATATCGATGGCTACACCTTC. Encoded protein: CASTGPRTGGNIDGYTF.

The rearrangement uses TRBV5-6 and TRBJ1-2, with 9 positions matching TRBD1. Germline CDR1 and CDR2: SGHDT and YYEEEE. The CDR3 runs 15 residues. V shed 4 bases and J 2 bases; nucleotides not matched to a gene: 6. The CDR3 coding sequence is TGTGCCAGCAGCCCCTGGGGGACAGGGAACTATGGCTACACCTTC. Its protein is CASSPWGTGNYGYTF.